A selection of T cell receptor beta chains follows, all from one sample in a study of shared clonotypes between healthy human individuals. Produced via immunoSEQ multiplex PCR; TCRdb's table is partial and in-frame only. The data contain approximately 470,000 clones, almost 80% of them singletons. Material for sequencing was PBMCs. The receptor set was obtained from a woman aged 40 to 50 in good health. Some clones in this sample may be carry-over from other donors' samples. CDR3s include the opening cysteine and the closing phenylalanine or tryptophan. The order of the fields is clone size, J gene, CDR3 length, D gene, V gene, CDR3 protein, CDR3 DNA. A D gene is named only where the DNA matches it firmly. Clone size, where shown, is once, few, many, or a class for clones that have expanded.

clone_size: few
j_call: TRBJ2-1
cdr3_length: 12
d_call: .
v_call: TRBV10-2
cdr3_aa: CASSDLGPEQFF
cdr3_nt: TGCGCCAGCAGTGATTTGGGCCCAGAGCAGTTCTTC

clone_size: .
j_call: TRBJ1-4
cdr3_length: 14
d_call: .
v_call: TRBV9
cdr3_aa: CASSADVGLEKLFF
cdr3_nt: TGTGCCAGCAGCGCAGACGTGGGCCTGGAAAAACTGTTTTTT

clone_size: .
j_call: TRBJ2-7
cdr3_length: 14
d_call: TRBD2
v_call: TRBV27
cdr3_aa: CASSSRTSGYEQYF
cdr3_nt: TGTGCCAGCAGTTCACGGACTAGCGGTTACGAGCAGTACTTC

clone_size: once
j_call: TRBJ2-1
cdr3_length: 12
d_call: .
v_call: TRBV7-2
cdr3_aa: CASSFTRVEQFF
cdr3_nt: TGTGCCAGCAGCTTCACACGAGTTGAGCAGTTCTTC

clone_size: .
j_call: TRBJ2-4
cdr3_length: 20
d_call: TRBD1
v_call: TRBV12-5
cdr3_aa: CASGLVLGTGRVLAKNIQYF
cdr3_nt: TGTGCTAGTGGTTTGGTACTTGGGACAGGGCGGGTGCTAGCCAAAAACATTCAGTACTTC

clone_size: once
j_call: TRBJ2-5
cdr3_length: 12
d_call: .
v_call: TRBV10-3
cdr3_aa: CAIGRDQETQYF
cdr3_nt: TGTGCCATCGGGCGGGATCAAGAGACCCAGTACTTC

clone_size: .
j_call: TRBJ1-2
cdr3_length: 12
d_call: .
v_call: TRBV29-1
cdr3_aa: CSVDWFDYGYTF
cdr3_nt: TGCAGCGTTGATTGGTTTGACTATGGCTACACCTTC

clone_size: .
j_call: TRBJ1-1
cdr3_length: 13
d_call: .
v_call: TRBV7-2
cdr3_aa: CASSWAVNTEAFF
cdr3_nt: TGTGCCAGCAGCTGGGCGGTGAACACTGAAGCTTTCTTT

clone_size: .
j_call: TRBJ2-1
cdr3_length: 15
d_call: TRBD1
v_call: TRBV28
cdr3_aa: CASSRTGQGLNEQFF
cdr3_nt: TGTGCCAGCAGTCGAACGGGACAGGGTTTGAATGAGCAGTTCTTC

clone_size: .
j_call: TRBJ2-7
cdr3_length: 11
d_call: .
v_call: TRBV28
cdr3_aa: CASSVTGEQYF
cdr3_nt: TGTGCCAGCAGTGTTACCGGCGAGCAGTACTTC

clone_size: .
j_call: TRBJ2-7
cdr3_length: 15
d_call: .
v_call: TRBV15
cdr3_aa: CATSRERGPSYEQYF
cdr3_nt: TGTGCCACCAGCAGAGAGCGGGGTCCCTCCTACGAGCAGTACTTC

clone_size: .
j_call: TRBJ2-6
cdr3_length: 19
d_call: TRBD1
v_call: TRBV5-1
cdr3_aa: CASSPGMTGIGSGANVLTF
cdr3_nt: TGCGCCAGCAGCCCGGGGATGACAGGGATCGGATCTGGGGCCAACGTCCTGACTTTC

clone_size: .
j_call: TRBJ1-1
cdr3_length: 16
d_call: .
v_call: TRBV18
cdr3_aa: CASSPLTISLNTEAFF
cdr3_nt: TGTGCCAGCTCACCCCTAACTATTTCATTGAACACTGAAGCTTTCTTT

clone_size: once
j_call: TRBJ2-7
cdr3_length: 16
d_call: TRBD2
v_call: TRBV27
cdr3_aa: CASRTSGSGMGYEQYF
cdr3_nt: TGTGCCAGCAGGACTAGCGGGAGCGGAATGGGCTACGAGCAGTACTTC

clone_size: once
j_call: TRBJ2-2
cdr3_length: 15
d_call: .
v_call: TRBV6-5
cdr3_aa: CASRDTTLNTGELFF
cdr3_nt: TGTGCCAGCAGAGACACTACGTTGAACACCGGGGAGCTGTTTTTT

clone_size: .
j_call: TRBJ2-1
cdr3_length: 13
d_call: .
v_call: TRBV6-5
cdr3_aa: CASRPDRNNEQFF
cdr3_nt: TGTGCCAGCAGACCAGACAGGAACAATGAGCAGTTCTTC

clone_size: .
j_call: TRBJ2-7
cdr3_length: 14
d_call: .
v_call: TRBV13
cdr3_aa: CASSLVGGSSEQYF
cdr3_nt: TGTGCCAGCAGCTTGGTGGGAGGATCTAGCGAGCAGTACTTC

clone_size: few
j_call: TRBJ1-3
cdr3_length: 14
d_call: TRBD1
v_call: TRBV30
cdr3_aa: CAWSEGQGADTIYF
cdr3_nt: TGTGCCTGGAGTGAGGGACAGGGGGCAGACACCATATATTTT

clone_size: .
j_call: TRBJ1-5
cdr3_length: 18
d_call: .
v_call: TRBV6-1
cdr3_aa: CASSEVSRGLVLFRPQHF
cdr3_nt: TGTGCCAGCAGTGAAGTTAGTCGTGGGTTAGTTCTGTTCCGGCCCCAGCATTTT

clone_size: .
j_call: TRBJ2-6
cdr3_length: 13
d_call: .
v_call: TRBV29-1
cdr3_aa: CSVPVAGANVLTF
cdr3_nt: TGCAGCGTTCCGGTAGCTGGGGCCAACGTCCTGACTTTC

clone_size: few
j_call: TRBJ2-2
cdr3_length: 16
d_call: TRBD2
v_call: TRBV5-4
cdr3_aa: CASSSLAGGSTGELFF
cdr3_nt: TGTGCCAGCAGCTCTCTAGCGGGAGGTTCCACCGGGGAGCTGTTTTTT

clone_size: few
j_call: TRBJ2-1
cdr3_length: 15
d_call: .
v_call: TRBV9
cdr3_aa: CASSTIRSSYNEQFF
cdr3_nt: TGTGCCAGCAGCACGATCCGGAGCTCCTACAATGAGCAGTTCTTC

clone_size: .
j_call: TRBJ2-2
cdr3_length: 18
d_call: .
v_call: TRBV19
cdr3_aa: CASSLGRGDSRGTGELFF
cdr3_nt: TGTGCCAGTAGTCTGGGGAGAGGGGACTCTCGGGGCACCGGGGAGCTGTTTTTT

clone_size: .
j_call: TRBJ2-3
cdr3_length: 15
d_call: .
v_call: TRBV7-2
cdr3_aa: CASSRGGSFTDTQYF
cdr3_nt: TGTGCCAGCAGCCGCGGCGGCTCTTTCACAGATACGCAGTATTTT

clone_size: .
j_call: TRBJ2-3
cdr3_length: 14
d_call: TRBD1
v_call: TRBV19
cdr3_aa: CASSRGTAQITQYF
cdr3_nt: TGTGCCAGTAGCAGGGGGACGGCACAGATTACGCAGTATTTT

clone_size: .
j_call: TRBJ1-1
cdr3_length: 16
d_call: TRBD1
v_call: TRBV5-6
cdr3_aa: CASSRQGGVVYTEAFF
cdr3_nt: TGTGCCAGCAGCCGACAGGGTGGCGTTGTGTACACTGAAGCTTTCTTT

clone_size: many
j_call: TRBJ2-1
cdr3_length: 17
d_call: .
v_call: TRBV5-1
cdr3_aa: CASSFNTAGVGYNEQFF
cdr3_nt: TGCGCCAGCAGCTTTAATACCGCTGGGGTGGGATACAATGAGCAGTTCTTC

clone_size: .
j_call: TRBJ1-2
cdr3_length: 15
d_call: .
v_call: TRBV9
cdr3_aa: CASSRDGTINYGYTF
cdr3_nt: TGTGCCAGCAGCCGGGACGGTACTATTAACTATGGCTACACCTTC

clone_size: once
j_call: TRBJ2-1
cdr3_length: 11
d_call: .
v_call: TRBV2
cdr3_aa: CASSEGDEQFF
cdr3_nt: TGTGCCAGCAGTGAAGGGGATGAGCAGTTCTTC

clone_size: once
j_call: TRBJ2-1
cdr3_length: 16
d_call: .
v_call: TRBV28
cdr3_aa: CASSLYAGRGYNEQFF
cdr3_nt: TGTGCCAGCAGTTTATATGCGGGCAGGGGTTACAATGAGCAGTTCTTC

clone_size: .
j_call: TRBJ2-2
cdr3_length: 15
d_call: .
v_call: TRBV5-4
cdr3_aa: CASSSPYANTGELFF
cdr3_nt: TGTGCCAGCAGCTCGCCTTACGCGAACACCGGGGAGCTGTTTTTT

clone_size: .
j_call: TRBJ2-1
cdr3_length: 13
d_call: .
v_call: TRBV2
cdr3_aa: CASIGLEYNEQFF
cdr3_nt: TGTGCCAGCATAGGACTGGAGTACAATGAGCAGTTCTTC

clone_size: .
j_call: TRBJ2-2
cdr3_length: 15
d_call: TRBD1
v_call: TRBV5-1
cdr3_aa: CASSRGQGALRELFF
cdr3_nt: TGCGCCAGCAGCAGGGGACAGGGGGCCCTCCGGGAGCTGTTTTTT

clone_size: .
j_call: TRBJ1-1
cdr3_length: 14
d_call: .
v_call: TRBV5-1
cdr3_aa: CASSLSQMNTEAFF
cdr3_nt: TGCGCCAGCAGCTTGTCACAGATGAACACTGAAGCTTTCTTT

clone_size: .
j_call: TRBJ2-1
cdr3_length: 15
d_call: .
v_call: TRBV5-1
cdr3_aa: CASSLRDIRLNEQFF
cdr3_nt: TGCGCCAGCAGCTTACGGGACATTCGACTTAATGAGCAGTTCTTC

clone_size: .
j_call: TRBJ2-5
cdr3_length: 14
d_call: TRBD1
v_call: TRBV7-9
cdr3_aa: CASSHPDRERTQYF
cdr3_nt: TGTGCCAGCAGCCATCCTGACAGGGAGCGAACCCAGTACTTC

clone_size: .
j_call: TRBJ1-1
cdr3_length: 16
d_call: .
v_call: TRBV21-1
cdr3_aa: CASSSHAGTVNTEAFF
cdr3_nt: TGTGCCAGCAGCTCGCACGCCGGGACAGTGAACACTGAAGCTTTCTTT

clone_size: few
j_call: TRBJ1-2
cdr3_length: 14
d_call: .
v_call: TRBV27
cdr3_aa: CATHGGGAHYGYTF
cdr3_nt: TGTGCCACCCACGGGGGGGGCGCTCACTATGGCTACACCTTC

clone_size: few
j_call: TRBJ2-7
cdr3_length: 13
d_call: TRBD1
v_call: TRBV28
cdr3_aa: CASSPGGAYEQYF
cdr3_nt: TGTGCCAGCAGTCCAGGGGGCGCGTACGAGCAGTACTTC

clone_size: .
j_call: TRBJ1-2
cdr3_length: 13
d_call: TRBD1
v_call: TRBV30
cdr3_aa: CAWSVGTGLGYTF
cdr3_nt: TGTGCCTGGAGTGTTGGGACAGGGTTGGGCTACACCTTC

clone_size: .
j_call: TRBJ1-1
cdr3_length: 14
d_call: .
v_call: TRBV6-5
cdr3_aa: CASRSEERNTEAFF
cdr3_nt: TGTGCCAGCAGGTCGGAGGAAAGGAACACTGAAGCTTTCTTT

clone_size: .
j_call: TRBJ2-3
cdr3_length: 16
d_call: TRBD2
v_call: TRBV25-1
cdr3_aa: CASSESREARTDTQYF
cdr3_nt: TGTGCCAGCAGTGAATCACGGGAGGCCCGCACAGATACGCAGTATTTT

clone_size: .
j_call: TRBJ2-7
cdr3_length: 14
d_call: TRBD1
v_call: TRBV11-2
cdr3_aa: CASSLGTGLYEQYF
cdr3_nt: TGTGCCAGCAGCTTAGGGACAGGATTATACGAGCAGTACTTC

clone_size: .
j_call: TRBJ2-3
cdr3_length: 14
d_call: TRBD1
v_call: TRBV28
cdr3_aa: CASSAGTGKNTQYF
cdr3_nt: TGTGCCAGCAGCGCCGGGACAGGGAAAAATACGCAGTATTTT

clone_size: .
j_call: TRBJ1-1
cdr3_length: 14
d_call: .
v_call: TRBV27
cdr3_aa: CASSLSRGSTEAFF
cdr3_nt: TGTGCCAGCAGTTTATCCCGGGGCTCCACTGAAGCTTTCTTT

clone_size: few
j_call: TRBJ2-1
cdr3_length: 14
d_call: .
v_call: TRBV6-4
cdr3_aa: CASSADYSGGEQFF
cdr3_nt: TGTGCCAGCAGTGCCGACTATTCGGGTGGGGAGCAGTTCTTC

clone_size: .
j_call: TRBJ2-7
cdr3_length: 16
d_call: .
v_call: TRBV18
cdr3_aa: CASSPLRAGGPYEQYF
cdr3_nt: TGTGCCAGCTCACCCCTACGGGCCGGGGGGCCCTACGAGCAGTACTTC

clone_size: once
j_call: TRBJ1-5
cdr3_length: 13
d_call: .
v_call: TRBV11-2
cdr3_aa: CASSLGGGQPQHF
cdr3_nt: TGTGCCAGCAGCTTAGGAGGAGGTCAGCCCCAGCATTTT

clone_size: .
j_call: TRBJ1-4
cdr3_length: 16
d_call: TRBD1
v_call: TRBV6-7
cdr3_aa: CASSYPDREVDEKLFF
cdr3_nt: TGTGCCAGCAGTTACCCGGACAGGGAGGTTGATGAAAAACTGTTTTTT

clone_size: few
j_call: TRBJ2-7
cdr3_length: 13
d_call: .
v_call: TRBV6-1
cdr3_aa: CASSEGETYEQYF
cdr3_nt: TGTGCCAGCAGTGAGGGAGAGACCTACGAGCAGTACTTC

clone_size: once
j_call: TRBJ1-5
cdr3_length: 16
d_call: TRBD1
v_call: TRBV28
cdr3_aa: CASSLNRGPVGQPQHF
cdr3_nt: TGTGCCAGCAGTTTAAACAGGGGACCGGTGGGTCAGCCCCAGCATTTT

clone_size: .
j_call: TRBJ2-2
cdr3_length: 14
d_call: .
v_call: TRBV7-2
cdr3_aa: CASSRHREGWELFF
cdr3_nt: TGTGCCAGCAGCCGCCACAGGGAGGGTTGGGAGCTGTTTTTT

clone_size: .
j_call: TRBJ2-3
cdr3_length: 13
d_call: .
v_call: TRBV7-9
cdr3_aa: CASSSTVTDTQYF
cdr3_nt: TGTGCCAGCAGCTCGACAGTTACAGATACGCAGTATTTT